What follows are 21 T cell receptor beta chains derived from one specimen sequenced in a study of cytomegalovirus exposure and HLA in healthy donors. The assay was immunoSEQ multiplex PCR, and TCRdb's table has in-frame clones only and misses some. This table holds tens of thousands of clones, 94% found once. Material for sequencing was PBMCs. These receptors originate from a woman aged 18-29 years in good health and CMV-seropositive.

The CDR3 DNA reads as TGTGCCAGCTCACCAGCCGGACAGGGGGCTGATGAGCAGTACTTC. Protein sequence: CASSPAGQGADEQYF. This chain links TRBV18 with TRBJ2-7; the match to TRBD1 covers 11 bases. Per germline, CDR1 KGHSH and CDR2 LQKENI. V gave up 2 bases and J gave up 7 bases; unmatched junction bases: 7. The CDR3 spans 15 residues.

The chain has TRBV4-2 and TRBJ2-1; 8 bases match TRBD1. Per germline, CDR1 LGHNA and CDR2 YNFKEQ. This CDR3 has 15 amino acids. Trimming at V came to 0 bases and at J to 9 bases, leaving 7 bases not matched to a gene. CDR3 in amino acids: CASSQDRAGGSEQFF. The CDR3 DNA reads as TGTGCCAGCAGCCAAGATAGGGCAGGGGGCAGTGAGCAGTTCTTC.

The gene calls are TRBV5-1 and TRBJ2-5; D remains unclear. Trimming left V 0 bases short and J 5 bases short, with 14 bases between. The CDR3 totals 15 residues. The germline gives CDR1 SGHRS, CDR2 YFSETQ. CDR3 in amino acids: CASSLGRPPRETQYF. For the CDR3, the DNA is TGCGCCAGCAGCTTGGGCCGCCCACCCCGGGAGACCCAGTACTTC. Full variable domain (outside the CDR3, taken from reference TRBV5-1 and TRBJ2-5): KAGVTQTPRYLIKTRGQQVTLSCSPISGHRSVSWYQQTPGQGLQFLFEYFSETQRNKGNFPGRFSGRQFSNSRSEMNVSTLELGDSALYLCASSLGRPPRETQYFGPGTRLLVL.

This chain links TRBV4-2 with TRBJ2-7, with D possibly being TRBD1 (6 bases). CDR3 length: 16 amino acids. Germline assignment: CDR1 LGHNA and CDR2 YNFKEQ. V was cut by 0 bases and J by 4 bases, with 16 bases left in between. For the CDR3, the DNA is TGTGCCAGCAGCCAAGATCTGAGGACAGAATTATACGAGCAGTACTTC. Protein product: CASSQDLRTELYEQYF.

The rearrangement joins TRBV10-3 to TRBJ2-7, with 7 bases lining up with TRBD1. CDR3 length: 14 residues. The germline V gene encodes CDR1 ENHRY and CDR2 SYGVKD. The V gene end was trimmed by 2 bases and the J gene end by 6 bases; junction bases not matched to a gene: 7. CDR3 sequence reads: CAISERTGAGEQYF. The CDR3 coding sequence is TGTGCCATCAGTGAGAGAACAGGGGCGGGCGAGCAGTACTTC.

A single count supports this clone. The J gene is TRBJ2-3, the V gene TRBV7-2; 11 bases match TRBD2. Trimming took 0 bases from V and 5 from J; bases not matched to a gene: 10. The CDR3 has 18 residues. Germline-derived CDR1 and CDR2 are SGHTA and FQGNSA. The CDR3 here is CASSLARLAGGKGDTQYF. CDR3 coding DNA: TGTGCCAGCAGCTTAGCGAGGCTAGCGGGAGGCAAGGGAGATACGCAGTATTTT.

The V call is TRBV7-2, the J call TRBJ2-7, with D perhaps TRBD2 (7 bases). The CDR3 has 16 residues. CDR1 is SGHTA, CDR2 FQGNSA, per germline. Between the trimmed V and J ends, which lost 5 bases and 0 bases, there was a span of 17 bases. DNA of the CDR3: TGTGCCAGCAGCCGCGGGGGCGGGGGACACTCCTACGAGCAGTACTTC. Amino acid sequence: CASSRGGGGHSYEQYF.

V gene TRBV5-1 combines with J gene TRBJ1-4; possible D gene TRBD1, 5 bases. The germline V gene encodes CDR1 SGHRS and CDR2 YFSETQ. The ends were cut back, 0 bases at V and 5 bases at J, with 14 bases in the middle. There are 16 residues in the CDR3. CDR3 loop: CASSLGGRPANEKLFF. CDR3 sequence (DNA): TGCGCCAGCAGCTTGGGGGGCAGGCCAGCGAATGAAAAACTGTTTTTT.

CDR3 loop: CASSFSDTQYF. In DNA form, the CDR3 reads TGTGCCAGCAGCTTCTCAGATACGCAGTATTTT. The chain combines TRBV7-9 with TRBJ2-3; D is unclear. This CDR3 region has 11 residues. V shed 3 bases and J shed 4 bases, with 2 bases lying between them. The V gene's germline CDR1 is SEHNR and CDR2 FQNEAQ (reference sequence).

This chain connects TRBV28 to TRBJ2-2, with D possibly being TRBD2 (6 bases). V was pared by 5 bases and J by 7 bases, with 14 bases between. This CDR3 has 14 residues. Germline V gene sequence: CDR1 MDHEN, CDR2 SYDVKM. CDR3 in DNA: TGTGCCAGCAGTCAGACGGGGGTGGTCGGGGAGCTGTTTTTT. It translates to CASSQTGVVGELFF.

The chain uses TRBV7-2 and TRBJ2-3; 9 positions agree with TRBD2. V trimming: 7 bases; J trimming: 4 bases; junction bases outside the gene matches: 9. This CDR3 contains 15 residues. In germline, CDR1 is SGHTA, CDR2 FQGNSA. The chain's CDR3 is CASTRSSGEADTQYF. DNA for the CDR3: TGTGCCAGCACCAGGTCTAGCGGGGAGGCAGATACGCAGTATTTT.

The chain recombines TRBV5-1 with TRBJ2-7, with 7 bases matching TRBD1. This CDR3 is 15 amino acids long. Germline V lookup: CDR1 SGHRS, CDR2 YFSETQ. The V and J ends lost 0 bases and 3 bases, in that order; junction bases with no gene match: 6. CDR3 coding DNA: TGCGCCAGCAGCTTGGACAGGGGCCCTCTCTACGAGCAGTACTTC. It encodes CASSLDRGPLYEQYF. Drawing the rest from reference TRBV5-1 and TRBJ2-7, the complete variable domain is KAGVTQTPRYLIKTRGQQVTLSCSPISGHRSVSWYQQTPGQGLQFLFEYFSETQRNKGNFPGRFSGRQFSNSRSEMNVSTLELGDSALYLCASSLDRGPLYEQYFGPGTRLTVT.

The rearrangement uses TRBV30 and TRBJ1-3; TRBD1 matches 8 bases. CDR3 length: 14 amino acids. V lost 5 bases and J lost 4; bases outside the gene matches: 7. Per germline, CDR1 GTSNPN and CDR2 SVGIG (reference sequence). The CDR3 loop reads CAWGRTGRGNTIYF. The CDR3 bases are TGTGCCTGGGGCCGGACAGGGAGAGGAAACACCATATATTTT.

This clone has just one count. The gene calls are TRBV5-1 and TRBJ2-5; 12 nucleotides align to TRBD1. Trimming took 4 bases from V and 5 from J; bases not matched to a gene: 6. CDR1 is SGHRS and CDR2 is YFSETQ in the germline V gene. The CDR3 sequence is 15 residues long. CDR3 sequence: CASSPGTGGMETQYF. The CDR3 DNA is TGCGCCAGCAGCCCGGGGACAGGGGGCATGGAGACCCAGTACTTC. Drawing the rest from reference TRBV5-1 and TRBJ2-5, the complete variable domain is KAGVTQTPRYLIKTRGQQVTLSCSPISGHRSVSWYQQTPGQGLQFLFEYFSETQRNKGNFPGRFSGRQFSNSRSEMNVSTLELGDSALYLCASSPGTGGMETQYFGPGTRLLVL.

V gene TRBV7-6 combines with J gene TRBJ1-2; D possibly corresponds to TRBD1 (5 bases). This CDR3 spans 14 amino acids. Germline CDR1 and CDR2: SGHVS and FNYEAQ. V was pared by 5 bases and J by 6 bases, with 16 bases between. CDR3 protein: CASSPLGRVDGYTF. CDR3 coding DNA: TGTGCCAGCAGCCCTCTTGGCAGGGTCGATGGCTACACCTTC.

V gene TRBV11-3 combines with J gene TRBJ1-6; a weak D match, TRBD1 (5 bases). CDR3 size: 13 residues. Germline values: CDR1 SGHNT, CDR2 YENEEA. Trimming took 3 bases from V and 10 from J, leaving 10 bases between them. For the CDR3, the DNA is TGTGCCAGCAGCTTTGGCAGGGAATCACCCCTCCACTTT. Protein: CASSFGRESPLHF.

The rearrangement uses TRBV7-9 and TRBJ2-7; a possible D gene is TRBD1 (6 bases). From germline, CDR1 is SEHNR and CDR2 FQNEAQ (reference sequence). The CDR3 length is 13 residues. Trimming left V 4 bases short and J 6 bases short, with 13 bases between. The CDR3 region is CASSWTEIGEQYF. The CDR3 DNA reads as TGTGCCAGCAGCTGGACAGAGATCGGCGAGCAGTACTTC.

V usage is TRBV19 and J usage is TRBJ1-1, with 11 bases that match TRBD1. The V gene end was trimmed by 5 bases and the J gene end by 2 bases; junction bases not matched to a gene: 10. The CDR3 spans 17 residues. The germline V gene encodes CDR1 LNHDA and CDR2 SQIVND (reference sequence). DNA of the CDR3: TGTGCCAGTAGTGTTGTCCGGGACAGGGGGGCCAACACTGAAGCTTTCTTT. It translates to CASSVVRDRGANTEAFF.

This chain connects TRBV19 to TRBJ2-5; the match to TRBD1 covers 11 bases. The CDR3 consists of 16 residues. Germline CDR1 and CDR2: LNHDA and SQIVND (reference sequence). V shed 5 bases, J shed 2 bases, and the junction held 7 bases outside the gene matches. The CDR3, as DNA: TGTGCCAGTAGTTCACCCGGGACAGGGGGACAAGAGACCCAGTACTTC. Encoded protein: CASSSPGTGGQETQYF.

This sequence joins TRBV29-1 and TRBJ2-5, with TRBD2 matching over 9 bases. Germline CDR1 SQVTM, CDR2 ANQGSEA. The J segment lost 5 bases and the V segment lost 2 bases, leaving 9 bases of the junction unmatched. The CDR3 totals 15 residues. The CDR3 protein is CSVERAGGLGETQYF. DNA for the CDR3: TGCAGCGTTGAACGAGCGGGGGGCCTAGGGGAGACCCAGTACTTC. The full variable domain, its missing parts supplied by reference TRBV29-1 and TRBJ2-5, is SAVISQKPSRDICQRGTSLTIQCQVDSQVTMMFWYRQQPGQSLTLIATANQGSEATYESGFVIDKFPISRPNLTFSTLTVSNMSPEDSSIYLCSVERAGGLGETQYFGPGTRLLVL.

CDR3 residues: CASSPGGTGNTIYF. Here the CDR3 DNA reads TGTGCCAGTAGTCCCGGGGGGACAGGAAACACCATATATTTT. The chain couples TRBV19 to TRBJ1-3; TRBD1 is a possible D gene (6 bases). Germline V gene lookup returns CDR1 LNHDA and CDR2 SQIVND (reference sequence). The CDR3 runs 14 residues. Trimming took 5 bases from V and 4 from J, leaving 12 bases between them.